These 5 T cell receptor beta chains came from one sample sequenced in a study of blood T cell repertoires in COVID-19. Assay: immunoSEQ multiplex PCR; the TCRdb copy retains only in-frame clones and omits some. The table has 270,000 or so clones, 70% to 90% seen once. The sample taken for sequencing was PBMCs or T cells enriched from blood (not recorded which). Every receptor here comes from a woman aged 30 to 39 with acute COVID-19.

The sample holds one count of this clone. CDR3 sequence reads: CASSRREDDNEQFF. As DNA, the CDR3 is TGTGCCAGCAGCAGGCGGGAGGATGACAATGAGCAGTTCTTC. The V gene is TRBV11-2, the J gene TRBJ2-1, with 8 bases identical to TRBD2. Trimming took 5 bases from V and 5 from J; bases not matched to a gene: 5. CDR1 is SGHAT and CDR2 is FQNNGV in the germline V gene. This CDR3 has 14 amino acids. Complete variable domain (other parts from reference TRBV11-2 and TRBJ2-1): EAGVAQSPRYKIIEKRQSVAFWCNPISGHATLYWYQQILGQGPKLLIQFQNNGVVDDSQLPKDRFSAERLKGVDSTLKIQPAKLEDSAVYLCASSRREDDNEQFFGPGTRLTVL.

The genes are TRBV21-1 and TRBJ1-1; no DNA check was done on the table's D call, TRBD1. TRBV21-1 is reported as a pseudogene. This CDR3 region has 15 residues. The CDR3 loop reads CASSKANNMNTEAFF. The DNA of the CDR3 is TGTGCCAGCAGCAAAGCAAACAATATGAACACTGAAGCTTTCTTT.

V gene TRBV10-2 combines with J gene TRBJ2-7; 11 bases align to TRBD2. The germline V gene encodes CDR1 WSHSY and CDR2 SAAADI. J lost 3 bases, V lost 6 bases, and 19 bases had no gene match. The CDR3 consists of 19 residues. The CDR3 DNA reads TGCGCCAGCAGCAAGCAGGGGCCCTCCAGACTAGCGGGGAGCTACGAGCAGTACTTC. Translation gives CASSKQGPSRLAGSYEQYF.

The chain joins TRBV5-5 to TRBJ2-1, with 8 positions matching TRBD2. Germline V lookup: CDR1 SGHKS, CDR2 YYEKEE (reference sequence). The CDR3 covers 15 residues. Germline trimming cut 0 bases from V and 4 bases from J; bases unmatched to any gene: 3. The CDR3 protein is CASSLEAGGYNEQFF. The CDR3 DNA is TGTGCCAGCAGCTTGGAGGCGGGAGGTTACAATGAGCAGTTCTTC.

This rearrangement joins TRBV27 to TRBJ2-1, with a weak D call TRBD2 (5 bases). Germline CDR1 reads MNHEY; CDR2 reads SMNVEV (reference sequence). With 4 bases removed from V and 8 bases from J, the gap between germline ends came to 21 bases. The CDR3 extends over 16 amino acids. The CDR3: CASSSHGNRIGHEQFF. The CDR3 DNA reads as TGTGCCAGCAGTTCCCACGGGAATCGAATAGGCCATGAGCAGTTCTTC.